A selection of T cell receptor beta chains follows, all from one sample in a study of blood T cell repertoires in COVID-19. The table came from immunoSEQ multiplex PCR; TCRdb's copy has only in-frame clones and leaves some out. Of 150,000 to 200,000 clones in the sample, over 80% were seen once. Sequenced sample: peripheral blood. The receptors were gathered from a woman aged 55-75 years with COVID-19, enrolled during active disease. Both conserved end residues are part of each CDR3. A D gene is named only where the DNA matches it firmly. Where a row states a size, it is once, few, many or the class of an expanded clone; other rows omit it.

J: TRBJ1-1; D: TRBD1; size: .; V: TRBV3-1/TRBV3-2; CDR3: CASRPPGGMNTEAFF; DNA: TGTGCCAGCAGGCCACCAGGGGGAATGAACACTGAAGCTTTCTTT
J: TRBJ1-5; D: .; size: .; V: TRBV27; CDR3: CASSTTGRNQPQHF; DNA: TGTGCCAGCAGTACCACAGGTCGCAATCAGCCCCAGCATTTT
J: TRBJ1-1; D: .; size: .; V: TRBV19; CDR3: CASRNYRDTEAFF; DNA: TGTGCCAGTAGGAATTACAGGGACACTGAAGCTTTCTTT
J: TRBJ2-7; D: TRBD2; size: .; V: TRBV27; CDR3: CASSFRGLGGEQYF; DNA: TGTGCCAGCAGTTTTAGGGGACTAGGGGGCGAGCAGTACTTC
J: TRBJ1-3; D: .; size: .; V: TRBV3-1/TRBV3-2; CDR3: CASSLGQYSGNTIYF; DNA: TGTGCCAGCAGCCTGGGCCAATACTCTGGAAACACCATATATTTT
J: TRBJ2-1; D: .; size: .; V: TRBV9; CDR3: CASSVAARLSGNEQFF; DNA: TGTGCCAGCAGCGTAGCGGCCAGGCTCTCGGGGAATGAGCAGTTCTTC
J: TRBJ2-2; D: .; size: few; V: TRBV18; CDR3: CASSPDTGTGELFF; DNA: TGTGCCAGCTCACCAGACACAGGAACCGGGGAGCTGTTTTTT
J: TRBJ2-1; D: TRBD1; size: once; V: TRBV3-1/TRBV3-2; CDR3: CASSQGRQGGGDEQFF; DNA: TGTGCCAGCAGCCAAGGGAGACAGGGTGGGGGCGATGAGCAGTTCTTC
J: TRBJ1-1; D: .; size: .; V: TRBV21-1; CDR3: CASSKEDKNTEAFF; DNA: TGTGCCAGCAGCAAAGAGGACAAGAACACTGAAGCTTTCTTT
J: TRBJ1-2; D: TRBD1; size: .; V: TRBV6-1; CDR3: CASSEGGGGGYGYTF; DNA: TGTGCCAGCAGTGAAGGTGGAGGGGGCGGCTATGGCTACACCTTC
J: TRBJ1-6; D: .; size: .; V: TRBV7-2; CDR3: CASSQTPGRGHSPLHF; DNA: TGTGCCAGCAGTCAGACCCCGGGGAGGGGCCATTCACCCCTCCACTTT
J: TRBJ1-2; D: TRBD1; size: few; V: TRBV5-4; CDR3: CASSGGDRYNYGYTF; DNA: TGTGCCAGCAGCGGGGGGGACAGGTATAACTATGGCTACACCTTC
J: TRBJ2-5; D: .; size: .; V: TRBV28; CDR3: CASNPPGQETQYF; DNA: TGTGCCAGCAACCCCCCAGGGCAAGAGACCCAGTACTTC
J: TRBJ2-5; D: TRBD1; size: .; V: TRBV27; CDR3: CASSATGIWETQYF; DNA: TGTGCCAGCAGTGCGACAGGGATCTGGGAGACCCAGTACTTC
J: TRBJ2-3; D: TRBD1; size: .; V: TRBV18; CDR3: CASSPLPRGQDTQYF; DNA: TGTGCCAGCTCACCACTACCCAGGGGGCAAGATACGCAGTATTTT
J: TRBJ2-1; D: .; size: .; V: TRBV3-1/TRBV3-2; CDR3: CASSPHRPLDLGGEQFF; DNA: TGTGCCAGCAGCCCCCATAGGCCTCTTGATCTGGGGGGTGAGCAGTTCTTC
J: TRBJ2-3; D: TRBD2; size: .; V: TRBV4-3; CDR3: CASSQGRTSGITDTQYF; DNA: TGCGCCAGCAGCCAAGGCCGGACTAGCGGGATAACAGATACGCAGTATTTT
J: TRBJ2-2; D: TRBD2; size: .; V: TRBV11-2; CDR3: CASSPASSGVAGGELFF; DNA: TGTGCCAGCAGCCCCGCGAGTAGCGGGGTCGCGGGCGGGGAGCTGTTTTTT
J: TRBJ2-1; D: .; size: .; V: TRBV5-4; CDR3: CASSLQGKEWSDEQFF; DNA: TGTGCCAGCAGCTTGCAGGGGAAGGAATGGTCGGATGAGCAGTTCTTC
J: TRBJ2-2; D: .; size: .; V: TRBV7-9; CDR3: CASSLNRAGELFF; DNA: TGTGCCAGCAGCTTAAACAGGGCCGGGGAGCTGTTTTTT
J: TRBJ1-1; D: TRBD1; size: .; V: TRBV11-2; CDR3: CASSLGTGGRNTEAFF; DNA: TGTGCCAGCAGCTTGGGGACAGGGGGGAGGAACACTGAAGCTTTCTTT
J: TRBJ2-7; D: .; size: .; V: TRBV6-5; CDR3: CASSRSLSYEQYF; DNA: TGTGCCAGCTCGCGGTCTCTCTCCTACGAGCAGTACTTC
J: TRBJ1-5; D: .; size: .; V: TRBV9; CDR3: CASGLRARGRAGNQPQHF; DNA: TGTGCCAGCGGACTAAGGGCCCGGGGAAGAGCGGGCAATCAGCCCCAGCATTTT
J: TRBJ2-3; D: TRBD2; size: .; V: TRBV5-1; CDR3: CASSWASGGAADTQYF; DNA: TGCGCCAGCAGCTGGGCCAGCGGGGGGGCCGCAGATACGCAGTATTTT
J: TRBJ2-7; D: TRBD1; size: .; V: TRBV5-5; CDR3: CASSLATGGQYEQYF; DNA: TGTGCCAGCAGCTTGGCCACAGGGGGGCAGTACGAGCAGTACTTC
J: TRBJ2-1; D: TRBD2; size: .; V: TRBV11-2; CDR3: CASSIRLADYNEQFF; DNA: TGTGCCAGCAGCATCAGACTAGCAGACTACAATGAGCAGTTCTTC
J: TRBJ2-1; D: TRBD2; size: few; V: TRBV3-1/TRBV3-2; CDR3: CASSQRWTSGPYNEQFF; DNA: TGTGCCAGCAGCCAAAGGTGGACTAGCGGACCCTACAATGAGCAGTTCTTC
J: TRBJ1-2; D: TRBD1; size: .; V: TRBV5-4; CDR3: CASSGGTGGWDYGYTF; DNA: TGTGCCAGCAGCGGGGGGACAGGGGGCTGGGACTATGGCTACACCTTC
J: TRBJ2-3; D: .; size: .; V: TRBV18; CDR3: CASSTTSGDTQYF; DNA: TGTGCCAGCTCAACTACCTCGGGAGATACGCAGTATTTT
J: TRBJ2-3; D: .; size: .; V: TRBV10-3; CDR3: CAALGGRGDTQYF; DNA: TGTGCCGCCCTGGGCGGCAGGGGCGATACGCAGTATTTT
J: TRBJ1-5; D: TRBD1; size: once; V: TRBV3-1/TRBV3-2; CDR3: CASSLLPPRQGFNQPQHF; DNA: TGTGCCAGCAGCCTTCTACCTCCCCGACAGGGTTTTAATCAGCCCCAGCATTTT
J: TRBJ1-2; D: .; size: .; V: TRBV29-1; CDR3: CSVLREYGYTF; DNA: TGCAGCGTTCTTAGGGAGTACGGCTACACCTTC
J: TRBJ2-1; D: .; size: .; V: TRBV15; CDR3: CATSRGGMGRNEQFF; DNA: TGTGCCACCAGCAGAGGAGGGATGGGTCGCAATGAGCAGTTCTTC
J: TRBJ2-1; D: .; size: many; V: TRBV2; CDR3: CASSEASEPYSYNEQFF; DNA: TGTGCCAGCAGTGAAGCGTCGGAGCCTTACTCCTACAATGAGCAGTTCTTC
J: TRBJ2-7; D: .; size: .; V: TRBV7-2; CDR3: CASSLSGTRREQYF; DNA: TGTGCCAGCAGCTTGTCCGGGACTCGCCGCGAGCAGTACTTC
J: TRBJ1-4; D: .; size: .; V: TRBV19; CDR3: CASSEGGLSNEKLFF; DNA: TGTGCCAGTAGTGAAGGAGGGCTTAGTAATGAAAAACTGTTTTTT
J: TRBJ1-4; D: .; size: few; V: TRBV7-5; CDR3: CARSRKRDSTNEKLFF; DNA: TGTGCCAGAAGCCGCAAAAGGGACTCAACTAATGAAAAACTGTTTTTT
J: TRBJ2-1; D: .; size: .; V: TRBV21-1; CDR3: CASSKKVSGLAGGNEQFF; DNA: TGTGCCAGCAGCAAGAAAGTCTCTGGACTAGCGGGGGGGAATGAGCAGTTCTTC
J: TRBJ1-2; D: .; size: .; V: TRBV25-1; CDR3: CASSEADSYGYTF; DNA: TGTGCCAGCAGTGAAGCGGACAGTTATGGCTACACCTTC
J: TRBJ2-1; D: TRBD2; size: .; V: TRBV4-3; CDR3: CASSQEGRGYNEQFF; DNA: TGCGCCAGCAGCCAAGAAGGGCGGGGGTACAATGAGCAGTTCTTC
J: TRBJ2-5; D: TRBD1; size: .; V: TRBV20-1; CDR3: CSASGDRGRGETQYF; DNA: TGCAGTGCTAGTGGGGACAGGGGGCGAGGGGAGACCCAGTACTTC
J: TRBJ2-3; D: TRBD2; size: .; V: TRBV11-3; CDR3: CASSLRGSGGSGTDTQYF; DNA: TGTGCCAGCAGCTTACGGGGTAGCGGGGGATCCGGCACAGATACGCAGTATTTT
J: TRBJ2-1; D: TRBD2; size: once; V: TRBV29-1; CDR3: CSAAGLLNEQFF; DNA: TGCAGCGCAGCGGGACTACTCAATGAGCAGTTCTTC
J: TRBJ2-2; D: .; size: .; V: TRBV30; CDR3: CAWSGSGRGTGELFF; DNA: TGTGCCTGGAGCGGTAGCGGACGAGGCACCGGGGAGCTGTTTTTT
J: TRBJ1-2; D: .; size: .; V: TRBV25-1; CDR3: CASSELGRDGYTF; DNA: TGTGCCAGCAGTGAATTGGGCAGGGATGGCTACACCTTC
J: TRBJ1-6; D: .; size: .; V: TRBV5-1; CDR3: CASRIRGQDSPLHF; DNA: TGCGCCAGCAGAATTCGGGGTCAAGATTCACCCCTCCACTTT
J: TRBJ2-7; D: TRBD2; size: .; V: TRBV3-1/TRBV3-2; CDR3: CASSQMLSSGLQQYF; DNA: TGTGCCAGCAGCCAAATGCTCAGTTCGGGACTACAGCAGTACTTC
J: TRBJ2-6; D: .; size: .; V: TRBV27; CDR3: CASRSTSGANVLTF; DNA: TGTGCCAGCCGTAGTACTTCTGGGGCCAACGTCCTGACTTTC
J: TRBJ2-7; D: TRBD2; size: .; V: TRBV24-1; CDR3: CATSDLGLHEQYF; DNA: TGTGCCACCAGTGACCTGGGACTACACGAGCAGTACTTC
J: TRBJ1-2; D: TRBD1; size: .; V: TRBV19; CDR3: CASSSRTGQTNHGYTF; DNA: TGTGCCAGTAGTAGCCGAACGGGACAGACTAACCATGGCTACACCTTC
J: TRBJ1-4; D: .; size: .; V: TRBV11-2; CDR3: CASSLDHGGEKLFF; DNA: TGTGCCAGCAGCTTAGATCACGGGGGGGAAAAACTGTTTTTT
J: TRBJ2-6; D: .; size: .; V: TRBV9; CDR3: CASTRQASGANVLTF; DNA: TGTGCCAGCACCCGACAAGCCTCTGGGGCCAACGTCCTGACTTTC
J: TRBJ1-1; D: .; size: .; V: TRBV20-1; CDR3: CSASLGSGTPTEAFF; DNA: TGCAGTGCTAGTTTGGGGTCGGGGACACCCACTGAAGCTTTCTTT
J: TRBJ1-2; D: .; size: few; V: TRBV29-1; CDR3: CSVGGPGPGGYTF; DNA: TGCAGCGTTGGCGGGCCGGGCCCGGGAGGCTACACCTTC
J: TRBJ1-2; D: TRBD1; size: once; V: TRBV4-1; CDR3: CASSRTGGGYGYTF; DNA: TGCGCCAGCAGCCGGACAGGGGGCGGGTATGGCTACACCTTC
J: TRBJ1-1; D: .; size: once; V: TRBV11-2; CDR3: CASSFGGTEAFF; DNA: TGTGCCAGCAGCTTTGGCGGGACTGAAGCTTTCTTT